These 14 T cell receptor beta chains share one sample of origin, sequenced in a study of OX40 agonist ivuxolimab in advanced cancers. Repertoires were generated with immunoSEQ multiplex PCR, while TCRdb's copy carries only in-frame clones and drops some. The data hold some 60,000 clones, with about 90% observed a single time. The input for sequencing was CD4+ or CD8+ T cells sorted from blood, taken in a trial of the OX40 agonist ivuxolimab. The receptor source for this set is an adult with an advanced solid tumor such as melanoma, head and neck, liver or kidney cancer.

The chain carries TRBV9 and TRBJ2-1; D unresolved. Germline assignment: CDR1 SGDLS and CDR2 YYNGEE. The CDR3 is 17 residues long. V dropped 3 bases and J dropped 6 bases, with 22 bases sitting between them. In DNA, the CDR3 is TGTGCCAGCAGCGCCTGGGTAGTAGCCGTCTCGAGCAATGAGCAGTTCTTC. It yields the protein CASSAWVVAVSSNEQFF.

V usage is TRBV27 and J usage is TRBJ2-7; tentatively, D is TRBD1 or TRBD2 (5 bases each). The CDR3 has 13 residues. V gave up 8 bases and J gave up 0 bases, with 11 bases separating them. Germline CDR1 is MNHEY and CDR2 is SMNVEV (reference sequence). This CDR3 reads CASASGGSYEQYF. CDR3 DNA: TGTGCCAGCGCCTCTGGGGGCTCCTACGAGCAGTACTTC.

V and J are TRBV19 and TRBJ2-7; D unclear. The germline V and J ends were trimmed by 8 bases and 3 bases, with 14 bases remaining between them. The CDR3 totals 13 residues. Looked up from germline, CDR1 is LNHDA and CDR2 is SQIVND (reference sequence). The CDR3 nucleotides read TGTGCCAGTGCATTCTCGGAGAACTACGAGCAGTACTTC. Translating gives CASAFSENYEQYF.

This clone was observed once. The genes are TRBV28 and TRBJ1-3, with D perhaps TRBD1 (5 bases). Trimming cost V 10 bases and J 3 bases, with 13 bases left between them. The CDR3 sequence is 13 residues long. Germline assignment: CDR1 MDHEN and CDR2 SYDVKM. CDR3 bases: TGTGCCACCTCATGGGGGGGTGGAAACACCATATATTTT. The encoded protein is CATSWGGGNTIYF.

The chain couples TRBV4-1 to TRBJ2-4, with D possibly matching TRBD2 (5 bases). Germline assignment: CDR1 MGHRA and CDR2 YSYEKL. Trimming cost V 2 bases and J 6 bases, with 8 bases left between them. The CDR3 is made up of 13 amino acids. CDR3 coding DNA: TGCGCCAGCAGCCAATTCCGGGGAAACATTCAGTACTTC. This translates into CASSQFRGNIQYF.

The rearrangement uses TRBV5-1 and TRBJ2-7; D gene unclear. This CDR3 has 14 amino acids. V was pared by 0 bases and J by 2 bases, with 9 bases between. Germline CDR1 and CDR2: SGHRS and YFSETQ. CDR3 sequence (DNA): TGCGCCAGCAGCTTGGACACGTGGGCCTACGAGCAGTACTTC. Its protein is CASSLDTWAYEQYF.

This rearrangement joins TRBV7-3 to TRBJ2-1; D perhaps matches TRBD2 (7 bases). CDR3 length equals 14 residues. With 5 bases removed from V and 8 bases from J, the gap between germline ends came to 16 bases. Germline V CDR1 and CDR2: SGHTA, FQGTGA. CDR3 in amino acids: CASSAGWEGDEQFF. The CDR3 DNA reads TGTGCCAGCAGCGCCGGATGGGAGGGGGATGAGCAGTTCTTC.

CDR3 in DNA: TGCAGCGTTGAGGGACTAGCGGGAGGCGGGGAGCTGTTTTTT. It codes for CSVEGLAGGGELFF. The chain couples TRBV29-1 to TRBJ2-2; 15 nucleotides match TRBD2. CDR1 is SQVTM, CDR2 ANQGSEA, per germline. The ends lost 3 bases at V and 7 bases at J; junction bases unmatched: 0. The CDR3 runs to 14 residues.

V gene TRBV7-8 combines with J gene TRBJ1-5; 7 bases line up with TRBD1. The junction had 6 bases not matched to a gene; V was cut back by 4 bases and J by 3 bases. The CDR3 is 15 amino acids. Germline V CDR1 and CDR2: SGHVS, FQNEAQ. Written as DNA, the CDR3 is TGTGCCAGCAGCTCAATAACAGGGGCCAATCAGCCCCAGCATTTT. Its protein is CASSSITGANQPQHF.

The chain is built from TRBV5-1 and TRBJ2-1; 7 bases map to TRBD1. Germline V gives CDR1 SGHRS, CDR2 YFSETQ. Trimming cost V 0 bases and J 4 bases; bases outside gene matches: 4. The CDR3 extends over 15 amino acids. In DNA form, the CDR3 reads TGCGCCAGCAGCTTGGGGCAGGGGGTTTACAATGAGCAGTTCTTC. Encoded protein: CASSLGQGVYNEQFF.

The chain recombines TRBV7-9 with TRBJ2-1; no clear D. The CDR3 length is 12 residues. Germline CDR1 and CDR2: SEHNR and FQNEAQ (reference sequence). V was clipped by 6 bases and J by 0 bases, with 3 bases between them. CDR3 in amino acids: CASRYSYNEQFF. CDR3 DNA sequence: TGTGCCAGCAGATACTCCTACAATGAGCAGTTCTTC.

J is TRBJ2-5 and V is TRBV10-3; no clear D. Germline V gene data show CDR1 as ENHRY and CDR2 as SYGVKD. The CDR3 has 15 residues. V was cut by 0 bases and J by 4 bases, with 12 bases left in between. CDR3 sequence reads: CAISESPRSGETQYF. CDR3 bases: TGTGCCATCAGTGAGTCTCCTAGGAGTGGAGAGACCCAGTACTTC.

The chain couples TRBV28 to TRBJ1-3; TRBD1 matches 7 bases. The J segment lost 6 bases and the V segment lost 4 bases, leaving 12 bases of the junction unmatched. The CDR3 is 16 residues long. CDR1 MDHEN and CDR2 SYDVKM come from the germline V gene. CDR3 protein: CASSSVVRTGQNTIYF. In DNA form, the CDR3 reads TGTGCCAGCAGTTCTGTCGTTCGGACAGGCCAAAACACCATATATTTT.

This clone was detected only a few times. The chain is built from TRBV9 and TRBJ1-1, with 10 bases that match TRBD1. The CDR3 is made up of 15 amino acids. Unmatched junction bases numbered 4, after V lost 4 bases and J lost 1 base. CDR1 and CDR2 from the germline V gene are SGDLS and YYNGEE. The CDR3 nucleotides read TGTGCCAGCAGCCAGGGACAGGGGACGAACACTGAAGCTTTCTTT. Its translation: CASSQGQGTNTEAFF.